Below, 21 T cell receptor beta chains from the same sample are listed, as sequenced in a study of shared clonotypes between healthy human individuals. Data came from immunoSEQ multiplex PCR; TCRdb stores just in-frame clones and leaves some out. The repertoire holds around 240,000 clones, 50% to 75% seen once, with 11% in the top ten. The sequenced sample was memory CD4+ T cells sorted from blood. Documented subset: CD45RA-negative fraction. The receptors were sampled from a man in his thirties or forties in good health.

This chain joins TRBV11-3 and TRBJ2-2; 7 nucleotides line up with TRBD2. The junction had 5 bases not matched to a gene; V was cut back by 0 bases and J by 4 bases. The CDR3 is 16 amino acids. Germline lookup yields CDR1 SGHNT and CDR2 YENEEA. Here the CDR3 reads CASSLEGGRLTGELFF. The CDR3 nucleotides are TGTGCCAGCAGCTTAGAAGGCGGGAGACTCACCGGGGAGCTGTTTTTT.

This chain joins TRBV18 and TRBJ1-2; maybe TRBD1 (5 bases). In germline, CDR1 is KGHSH, CDR2 LQKENI. Trimming stripped 0 bases from V and 2 bases from J, with 7 bases between. The CDR3 loop spans 14 amino acids. This CDR3 is CASSPPSGNYGYTF. DNA for the CDR3: TGTGCCAGCTCACCACCCTCAGGGAACTATGGCTACACCTTC.

The rearrangement uses TRBV29-1 and TRBJ2-3; D is ambiguous. With 4 bases removed from V and 1 base from J, the gap between germline ends came to 6 bases. This CDR3 has 12 amino acids. Germline CDR1 and CDR2: SQVTM and ANQGSEA. CDR3 in amino acids: CSVGHRTDTQYF. As DNA, the CDR3 is TGCAGCGTTGGCCATCGCACAGATACGCAGTATTTT.

This clone has only one observation. The V call is TRBV19, the J call TRBJ1-2; weak D call: TRBD1 (5 bases). CDR3 length: 14 amino acids. Per the germline V gene, CDR1 is LNHDA and CDR2 is SQIVND (reference sequence). V gave up 3 bases and J gave up 8 bases, with 16 bases separating them. As DNA, the CDR3 is TGTGCCAGTAGTATGTTGGGGGAGTTCGAAGGCTACACCTTC. Its translation is CASSMLGEFEGYTF.

CDR3 amino acids: CASTKGPGLGAGEQFF. The CDR3 DNA sequence: TGTGCCAGCACCAAAGGTCCGGGACTAGGGGCGGGTGAGCAGTTCTTC. The rearrangement joins TRBV7-3 to TRBJ2-1; 8 bases align to TRBD2. Unmatched junction bases numbered 17, after V lost 7 bases and J lost 9 bases. The CDR3 is made up of 16 amino acids. CDR1 is SGHTA, CDR2 FQGTGA, per germline.

The V and J genes are TRBV11-3 and TRBJ2-1; TRBD1 is a possible D gene (5 bases). Germline values: CDR1 SGHNT, CDR2 YENEEA. Trimming removed 3 bases from V and 5 bases from J, with 8 bases in between. The CDR3 is made up of 13 amino acids. CDR3 sequence: CASSLDTHNEQFF. The CDR3 DNA reads TGTGCCAGCAGCTTGGACACTCACAATGAGCAGTTCTTC.

V usage is TRBV5-1 and J usage is TRBJ2-3, with D possibly matching TRBD2 (5 bases). The CDR3 runs to 15 residues. The V and J ends lost 0 bases and 6 bases respectively, with 14 bases between them. CDR1 and CDR2 (germline): SGHRS, YFSETQ. DNA of the CDR3: TGCGCCAGCAGCTTGGCCGGGGTTCCCAGGGATACGCAGTATTTT. Translation: CASSLAGVPRDTQYF. The full variable domain, its missing parts supplied by reference TRBV5-1 and TRBJ2-3, is KAGVTQTPRYLIKTRGQQVTLSCSPISGHRSVSWYQQTPGQGLQFLFEYFSETQRNKGNFPGRFSGRQFSNSRSEMNVSTLELGDSALYLCASSLAGVPRDTQYFGPGTRLTVL.

The chain combines TRBV11-3 with TRBJ2-2; TRBD2 aligns across 7 bases. With V trimmed by 2 bases and J by 6 bases, 3 bases remained unmatched. The CDR3 is made up of 14 amino acids. Germline V lookup: CDR1 SGHNT, CDR2 YENEEA. The CDR3 region is CASSLLGGAGELFF. The CDR3 DNA reads TGTGCCAGCAGCTTATTGGGAGGGGCCGGGGAGCTGTTTTTT.

This clone was observed a handful of times. This chain uses TRBV5-1 with TRBJ2-7, with D tentatively TRBD2 (6 bases). Trimming removed 4 bases from V and 2 bases from J, with 16 bases in between. Germline V lookup: CDR1 SGHRS, CDR2 YFSETQ. The length of the CDR3 is 15 residues. The CDR3 region has the DNA TGCGCCAGCAGCCTCCATAGCGGTCCAGCCTACGAGCAGTACTTC. Residues: CASSLHSGPAYEQYF.

In its sample, this clone was seen a few times. V is TRBV14 and J is TRBJ2-1; no clear D gene. The germline V gene has CDR1 SGHDN and CDR2 FVKESK. V gave up 4 bases and J gave up 6 bases, with 13 bases separating them. This CDR3 is 14 amino acids long. The CDR3 DNA reads TGTGCCAGCAGCCTATACGGGCCGTCCAATGAGCAGTTCTTC. It specifies CASSLYGPSNEQFF.

This chain connects TRBV29-1 to TRBJ1-5; TRBD1 might be the D (5 bases). The CDR3 totals 13 residues. Germline loops: CDR1 SQVTM, CDR2 ANQGSEA. V lost 6 bases, J lost 3 bases, and 12 bases lay in between. DNA of the CDR3: TGCAGCGTCCTGGGGCAGGCCAATCAGCCCCAGCATTTT. It specifies CSVLGQANQPQHF.

The rearrangement uses TRBV5-1 and TRBJ2-5; TRBD2 is a possible D gene (6 bases). The CDR3 loop spans 16 amino acids. V gave up 4 bases and J gave up 0 bases, with 16 bases separating them. Per germline, CDR1 SGHRS and CDR2 YFSETQ. CDR3 region: CASSRGAAGYQETQYF. In DNA, the CDR3 is TGCGCCAGCAGCCGCGGGGCGGCAGGCTACCAAGAGACCCAGTACTTC. The complete variable domain, with remaining parts taken from reference TRBV5-1 and TRBJ2-5, reads KAGVTQTPRYLIKTRGQQVTLSCSPISGHRSVSWYQQTPGQGLQFLFEYFSETQRNKGNFPGRFSGRQFSNSRSEMNVSTLELGDSALYLCASSRGAAGYQETQYFGPGTRLLVL.

This clone was observed a few times. V is TRBV30 and J is TRBJ2-3, with D hard to call. Germline V lookup: CDR1 GTSNPN, CDR2 SVGIG (reference sequence). The ends were cut back, 0 bases at V and 0 bases at J, with 7 bases in the middle. The CDR3 runs to 14 residues. CDR3 loop: CAWSVLDSTDTQYF. As DNA, the CDR3 is TGTGCCTGGAGTGTTTTGGACAGCACAGATACGCAGTATTTT.

The J gene is TRBJ1-5, the V gene TRBV5-6, with 8 positions matching TRBD1. CDR1 is SGHDT and CDR2 is YYEEEE in the germline V gene. This CDR3 comprises 15 residues. Trimming at V came to 0 bases and at J to 3 bases, leaving 2 bases not matched to a gene. The CDR3 loop reads CASSLARGLNQPQHF. CDR3 nucleotides: TGTGCCAGCAGCTTGGCCAGGGGGCTCAATCAGCCCCAGCATTTT.

This chain connects TRBV2 to TRBJ2-7; possible D gene TRBD2, 5 bases. The length of the CDR3 is 17 residues. CDR1 SNHLY and CDR2 FYNNEI come from the germline V gene. V dropped 2 bases and J dropped 5 bases, with 22 bases sitting between them. The DNA of the CDR3 is TGTGCCAGCAGTGAAACGGGGTGGGGAGACGCTTCGGACGAGCAGTACTTC. Encoded protein: CASSETGWGDASDEQYF.

The V and J genes are TRBV28 and TRBJ2-7; unclear D gene. Germline CDR1 MDHEN, CDR2 SYDVKM. V lost 6 bases, J lost 1 base, and 19 bases lay in between. This CDR3 spans 16 amino acids. CDR3 sequence reads: CASSSPLLSTSYEQYF. DNA for the CDR3: TGTGCCAGCAGCTCCCCGTTACTCTCGACTTCCTACGAGCAGTACTTC.

This chain connects TRBV5-6 to TRBJ2-6, with D unresolved. Germline V gene sequence: CDR1 SGHDT, CDR2 YYEEEE. The CDR3 has 14 residues. Trimming removed 4 bases at V and 2 bases at J, with 7 bases between. The chain's CDR3 is CASSLGPGANVLTF. CDR3 DNA: TGTGCCAGCAGCCTCGGACCTGGGGCCAACGTCCTGACTTTC.

This chain uses TRBV6-1 with TRBJ2-2; D not resolved. The CDR3 has 16 amino acids. V lost 0 bases and J lost 1, with 9 bases in between. CDR1 is MNHNS and CDR2 is SASEGT in the germline V gene. This CDR3 is CASSEAPSMNTGELFF. The CDR3 DNA follows: TGTGCCAGCAGTGAAGCCCCAAGTATGAACACCGGGGAGCTGTTTTTT.

This clone was seen ten or more times. V and J are TRBV28 and TRBJ1-5; D not resolved. This CDR3 is built from 17 residues. V lost 7 bases, J lost 0 bases, and 19 bases lay in between. Germline V CDR1 and CDR2: MDHEN, SYDVKM. The CDR3 is CASNTNGERFSNQPQHF. The CDR3 bases are TGTGCCAGCAATACAAACGGGGAGAGGTTTAGCAATCAGCCCCAGCATTTT.

Points on this clone: One end of the junction fails to match germline, which may point to a read error. The V call is TRBV19, the J call TRBJ2-1; 7 nucleotides align to TRBD2. The CDR3 is made up of 11 amino acids. Germline-derived CDR1 and CDR2 are LNHDA and SQIVND (reference sequence). The CDR3 here is CASSFLAELFF. The CDR3 nucleotides are TGTGCCAGTAGTTTTCTAGCGGAGCTGTTCTTC.

The chain employs TRBV11-2 and TRBJ2-7; TRBD1 matches at 9 bases. Unmatched junction bases numbered 11, after V lost 4 bases and J lost 7 bases. The CDR3 extends over 15 amino acids. Germline values: CDR1 SGHAT, CDR2 FQNNGV. CDR3 sequence reads: CASSSLRDRAGEQYF. CDR3 bases: TGTGCCAGCAGCTCACTCCGGGACAGGGCGGGTGAGCAGTACTTC.